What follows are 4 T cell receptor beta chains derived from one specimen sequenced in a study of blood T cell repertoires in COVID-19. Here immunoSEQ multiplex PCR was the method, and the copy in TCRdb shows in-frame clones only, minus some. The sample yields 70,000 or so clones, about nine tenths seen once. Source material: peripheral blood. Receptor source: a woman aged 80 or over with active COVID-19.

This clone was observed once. As DNA, the CDR3 is TGTGCCAGCTCACCACAGGCGGGGAACACCGGGGAGCTGTTTTTT. Its translation is CASSPQAGNTGELFF. This chain links TRBV18 with TRBJ2-2, with D possibly TRBD2 on 5 matching bases. Germline V CDR1 and CDR2: KGHSH, LQKENI. The V gene lost 1 base and the J gene lost 1 base, with 7 bases spanning the gap. The CDR3 contains 15 residues.

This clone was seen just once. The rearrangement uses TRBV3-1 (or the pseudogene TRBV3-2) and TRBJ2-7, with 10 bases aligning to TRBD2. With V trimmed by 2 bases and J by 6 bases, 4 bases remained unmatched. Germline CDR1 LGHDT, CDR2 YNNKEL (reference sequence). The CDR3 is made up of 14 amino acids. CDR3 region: CASSQPSGSAEQYF. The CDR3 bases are TGTGCCAGCAGCCAACCTAGCGGGAGTGCCGAGCAGTACTTC.

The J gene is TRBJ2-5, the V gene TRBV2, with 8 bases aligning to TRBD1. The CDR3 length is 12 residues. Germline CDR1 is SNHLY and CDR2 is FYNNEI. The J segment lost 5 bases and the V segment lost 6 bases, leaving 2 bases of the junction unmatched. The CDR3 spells CASSRGLETQYF. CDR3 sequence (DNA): TGTGCCAGCAGCAGGGGGCTGGAGACCCAGTACTTC.

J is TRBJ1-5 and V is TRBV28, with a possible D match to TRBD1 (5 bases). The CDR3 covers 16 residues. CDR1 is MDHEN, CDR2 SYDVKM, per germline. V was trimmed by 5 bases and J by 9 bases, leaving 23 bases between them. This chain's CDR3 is CASSPPLGGGGGPQHF. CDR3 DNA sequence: TGTGCCAGCAGTCCCCCCTTGGGCGGCGGGGGGGGGCCCCAGCATTTT. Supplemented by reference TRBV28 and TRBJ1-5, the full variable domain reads DVKVTQSSRYLVKRTGEKVFLECVQDMDHENMFWYRQDPGLGLRLIYFSYDVKMKEKGDIPEGYSVSREKKERFSLILESASTNQTSMYLCASSPPLGGGGGPQHFGDGTRLSIL.